These T cell receptor beta chains were read from a single sample in a study of cytomegalovirus exposure and HLA in healthy donors. Here immunoSEQ multiplex PCR was the method, and the copy in TCRdb shows in-frame clones only, minus some. The listing records over 55,000 clones. Material: PBMCs. Every receptor here comes from a boy younger than 18 in good health and CMV-seronegative. Both conserved end residues are part of each CDR3.

v_gene	j_gene	CDR3aa
TRBV11-3	TRBJ2-2	CASSLSHRGSDGELFF
TRBV5-4	TRBJ1-2	CASSLASGSGGYTF
TRBV5-1	TRBJ2-2	CASRGSSGPTGELFF
TRBV6-5	TRBJ1-5	CASSYRAGGNQPQHF
TRBV19	TRBJ2-5	CASTPLAGGQETQYF
TRBV5-4	TRBJ2-1	CASSPPGLAGGPSSYNEQFF
TRBV27	TRBJ1-5	CASSSAGGNQPQHF
TRBV5-4	TRBJ2-6	CASSLGSPGANVLTF
TRBV5-6	TRBJ1-1	CASSLVGTTGFDTEAFF
TRBV15	TRBJ2-7	CATSSPWTVNSYEQYF
TRBV10-3	TRBJ2-7	CAISGGTSGHTRYEQYF
TRBV30	TRBJ1-4	CAWSLEGSEEKLFF
TRBV9	TRBJ2-1	CASSPSGYSYNEQFF
TRBV27	TRBJ2-1	CASSLGLAGGDSDEQFF
TRBV25-1	TRBJ2-6	CASREDRGPGANVLTF
TRBV19	TRBJ2-3	CASSPAASGTTDTQYF
TRBV27	TRBJ1-1	CASSLKTGTGSHTEAFF
TRBV6-1	TRBJ2-7	CATATGSGDEQYF
TRBV5-6	TRBJ2-7	CASSPTGTGFYEQYF
TRBV11-3	TRBJ2-7	CASSFRWGGRATYEQYF
TRBV13	TRBJ2-5	CASSKGTSGRETQYF
TRBV6-6	TRBJ1-6	CASSPTDYNSPLHF
TRBV12-5	TRBJ2-1	CASSPSASNEQFF